This note documents a single T cell receptor beta chain sequence. The entry originates in a study of T cells in tuberculosis. Only in-frame clones appear in the TCRdb table, and some are missing; sequencing was by immunoSEQ multiplex PCR. This table holds tens of thousands of clones, 65% to 90% found once. This CDR3 spans 15 amino acids. The germline CDR1 and CDR2 sequences are SGHNT and YYREEE (reference sequence). Trimming cost V 0 bases and J 3 bases; bases outside gene matches: 3. Thawed, overnight-rested PBMC were stained with GMM-loaded CD1B tetramer, viability dye and anti-CD3, then sorted. The CD1B tetramers carried C32 glucose monomycolate purified from Rhodococcus equi.

Sequencing was done on a sample of CD1b-GMM tetramer-negative cells sorted from PBMCs. The V call is TRBV5-4, the J call TRBJ2-1; 7 nucleotides line up with TRBD1. This TCR derives from an adult woman with latent tuberculosis. The CDR3 reads CASSLGAGGYNEQFF. The CDR3 DNA reads as TGTGCCAGCAGCTTGGGAGCAGGGGGCTACAATGAGCAGTTCTTC. Drawing the rest from reference TRBV5-4 and TRBJ2-1, the complete variable domain is ETGVTQSPTHLIKTRGQQVTLRCSSQSGHNTVSWYQQALGQGPQFIFQYYREEENGRGNFPPRFSGLQFPNYSSELNVNALELDDSALYLCASSLGAGGYNEQFFGPGTRLTVL.